This T cell receptor beta chain derives from a study of cytomegalovirus exposure and HLA in healthy donors. Study-wide results and caveats: Reports indicate that TCR beta sequences accurately predicted the HLA-A and HLA-B alleles of most subjects. Because they were indistinguishable, some V segments, including TRBV6-2 and TRBV6-3, were excluded. Evidence from a later analysis indicated that most CMV-associated TCR beta chains looked HLA-restricted.

Details on this clone: Its specificity is unknown.

V shed 5 bases, J shed 4 bases, and the junction held 9 bases outside the gene matches. This CDR3 is 17 amino acids long. Germline V CDR1 and CDR2: MDHEN, SYDVKM. The PCR employed 60 Vbeta primers together with 13 Jbeta primers. Clones were sequenced by immunoSEQ multiplex PCR, and TCRdb holds only the in-frame ones, with some missing. The table shows 180,000 or so clones, with around three quarters occurring only once. The sequencing input was PBMCs. V gene TRBV28 combines with J gene TRBJ2-1; 12 positions agree with TRBD2. This clonotype was obtained from a woman between 25 and 40 years old in good health and CMV-seropositive. The CDR3 sequence: CASSLLAGGKGYNEQFF. For the CDR3, the DNA is TGTGCCAGCAGTCTACTAGCGGGGGGAAAGGGATACAATGAGCAGTTCTTC.